This T cell receptor beta chain was retrieved from a study of blood T cell repertoires in COVID-19 (TCRdb year 2020). With respect to the entire study: The collaborator samples originated in the United States, Italy and Spain and spanned the acute and convalescent phases of COVID-19. The prospective study material was composed of cDNA or gDNA derived from T cells, B-cell-depleted T cells, or PBMCs. Subjects who had been exposed to COVID-19, were actively infected with it, or had recovered from it provided the deeply sampled blood TCRbeta repertoires that made up the dataset. The repertoires were released in a freely available public database meant as a resource for research on the immune response to SARS-CoV-2. Samples were obtained from the ongoing ImmuneRACE study (first 160 participants) and from 1,200 or so subjects provided by 6 global collaborators. Nearly every sample came with metadata listing a de-identified subject ID, COVID-19 status, age in years and sex. Where available, HLA class I and class II types were obtained from metadata supplied by the sample provider rather than from assay-based typing.

At the junction V is shortened by 5 bases and J by 5 bases, with 19 bases in between. The CDR3 runs 16 residues from the cysteine to the phenylalanine. Left in the record is the CDR3 DNA by itself, 48 bases read in frame from the first base. The germline V gene (reference sequence) yields LNHDA for CDR1 and SQIVND for CDR2. One collaborating source in Seattle enrolled patients while the patients were actively infected and followed the patients over time throughout the course of disease. The collaborating institutions used their own protocols to collect whole blood in K2EDTA tubes. Collaborator samples were shipped for TCRbeta analysis as frozen whole blood, isolated PBMCs, or DNA extracted from either sample type. TCRbeta CDR3 regions were amplified from genomic DNA by means of the immunoSEQ Assay, a bias-controlled multiplex PCR. In the source study's methods: Nucleated cell counts per sample were estimated from amplification of reference gene primers within the assay. To quantify the absolute abundance of each unique TCRbeta CDR3 rearrangement, sequence reads were collapsed and filtered. For each sample, productive Simpson clonality was calculated by taking the square root of Simpson's diversity index across productive rearrangements. What TCRdb holds here is the immuneACCESS table cut down to in-frame rearrangements. Part of the clones is not present; checked against another copy, under half of the missing clones reflect an unresolved V gene, and the others are unexplained. V and J calls and clone size are those listed in that table; D and trimming were worked out from the DNA. A total of more than 60,000 clones appear in this sample, around 88% of them only once. Jointly, the top ten make up about 6.5% of the sample.

Regarding this clone: Its antigen remains unidentified. Base quality data are lacking; no much larger clone is found one base away.

The study at large found these results: How much clinical and demographic metadata was included differed by source and by participant, and the metadata was provided uncurated.

Sequenced input: peripheral blood. This clonotype originated in an elderly man with COVID-19, enrolled during active disease. The sequence joins TRBV19 to TRBJ1-5; the best D guess is TRBD1, with 6 bases matching. The CDR3 reads as follows: CASSFSRSQGYQPQHF. The DNA is as follows: TGTGCCAGTAGTTTTTCCCGATCGCAGGGGTATCAGCCCCAGCATTTT.